This is a list of T cell receptor beta chains from one sample in a study of neurological immune-mediated disorders. TCRdb reprocessed the 5' RACE reads via MiXCR and lists one record per CDR3 protein. Here the sample spans over 25,000 distinct CDR3 sequences, 15% to 20% being singletons. The sequenced sample consisted of CD4+ T cells from blood. The source of these receptors is a female donor with HTLV-1-associated myelopathy (HAM/TSP). Each CDR3 is given with its conserved first and last residue. A D gene is named only where the DNA matches it firmly. Size tells how often a clone was seen (once, few, many) or the class of an expanded clone, and some rows leave it out.

D gene	V gene	J gene	clone size	CDR3 protein	CDR3 DNA
TRBD2	TRBV7-2	TRBJ2-7	many	CASSMGLASYEQYF	TGTGCCAGCAGCATGGGACTAGCTAGCTACGAGCAGTACTTC
TRBD2	TRBV10-3	TRBJ2-1	many	CAIRGTSGGAYNEQFF	TGTGCCATCAGGGGGACTAGCGGGGGGGCCTACAATGAGCAGTTCTTC
.	TRBV5-6	TRBJ1-1	many	CASSQGTRGTEAFF	TGTGCCAGCAGCCAAGGGACCAGAGGCACTGAAGCTTTCTTT
.	TRBV12-3/TRBV12-4	TRBJ2-3	many	CASSDEGGKGGDTQYF	TGTGCCAGCAGCGACGAGGGGGGGAAAGGGGGAGATACGCAGTATTTT
.	TRBV2	TRBJ2-3	.	CASWSRGFGGVLDTQYF	TGTGCCAGCTGGAGCAGAGGGTTTGGTGGAGTTTTGGATACGCAGTATTTT
.	TRBV7-3	TRBJ1-1	many	CASSLRMNTEAFF	TGTGCCAGCAGCCTACGTATGAACACTGAAGCTTTCTTT
.	TRBV18	TRBJ1-1	many	CASSPIVNTEAFF	TGTGCCAGCTCTCCCATCGTGAACACTGAAGCTTTCTTT
.	TRBV2	TRBJ2-5	many	CASSKGETQYF	TGTGCCAGCAGCAAAGGGGAGACCCAGTACTTC
.	TRBV7-2	TRBJ1-4	medium-sized	CASSLARTEKLFF	TGTGCCAGCAGCTTAGCGCGGACTGAAAAACTGTTTTTT
.	TRBV20-1	TRBJ2-1	many	CSATEETGESNEQFF	TGCAGTGCTACGGAGGAAACGGGGGAGAGCAATGAGCAGTTCTTC
.	TRBV20-1	TRBJ1-6	many	CSANTGSSYNSPLHF	TGCAGTGCTAACACAGGGAGCTCCTATAATTCACCCCTCCACTTT
TRBD2	TRBV20-1	TRBJ2-1	.	CSASGLAGGQNEQFF	TGCAGTGCTAGTGGACTAGCGGGAGGGCAGAATGAGCAGTTCTTC
.	TRBV24-1	TRBJ1-1	many	CATSDNGVEAFF	TGTGCCACCAGTGACAACGGGGTTGAAGCTTTCTTT
.	TRBV2	TRBJ2-7	many	CASSDGGSYEQYF	TGTGCCAGCAGTGATGGGGGCTCCTACGAGCAGTACTTC
TRBD2	TRBV20-1	TRBJ2-1	many	CSARPGGTYNEQFF	TGCAGTGCTAGACCGGGAGGTACCTACAATGAGCAGTTCTTC
.	TRBV20-1	TRBJ1-3	medium-sized	CSAKGSGNTIYF	TGCAGTGCTAAGGGCTCTGGAAACACCATATATTTT
TRBD2	TRBV27	TRBJ2-1	many	CASSLSLSGGYNEQFF	TGTGCCAGCAGTTTGTCCCTCTCGGGGGGGTACAATGAGCAGTTCTTC
.	TRBV24-1	TRBJ2-3	many	CATSDASGDTQYF	TGTGCCACCAGTGATGCTAGTGGAGATACGCAGTATTTT
.	TRBV6-6	TRBJ1-6	many	CASSYTGHFSYNSPLHF	TGTGCCAGCAGTTACACTGGACACTTCTCCTATAATTCACCCCTCCACTTT
TRBD2	TRBV12-3/TRBV12-4	TRBJ2-3	many	CASTIDLAGGDTQYF	TGTGCCAGCACCATAGACCTAGCGGGCGGAGATACGCAGTATTTT
.	TRBV10-3	TRBJ2-2	many	CAISALVNTGELFF	TGTGCCATCAGTGCTCTGGTAAACACCGGGGAGCTGTTTTTT
.	TRBV7-2	TRBJ2-3	many	CASSLSARPDTQYF	TGTGCCAGCAGCTTGTCCGCTAGGCCCGATACGCAGTATTTT
.	TRBV27	TRBJ2-7	.	CASSANGRNPSSYEQYF	TGTGCCAGCAGCGCTAACGGGCGTAACCCTAGCTCCTACGAGCAGTACTTC
TRBD2	TRBV20-1	TRBJ2-5	many	CSARRREGPQETQYF	TGCAGTGCTAGACGTCGGGAGGGTCCCCAAGAGACCCAGTACTTC
.	TRBV20-1	TRBJ1-3	.	CSVGPSGNTIHF	TGCAGTGTGGGTCCCTCTGGAAACACCATACATTTT
.	TRBV7-8	TRBJ2-7	once	CASSFRDTSSYEQYF	TGTGCCAGCAGCTTTAGGGACACAAGCTCCTACGAGCAGTACTTC
TRBD2	TRBV6-6	TRBJ2-1	many	CASSYSGGAYNEQFF	TGTGCCAGCAGTTACAGCGGGGGGGCCTACAATGAGCAGTTCTTC
.	TRBV12-3/TRBV12-4	TRBJ2-1	many	CASSFIGPNYNEQFF	TGTGCCAGCAGTTTTATCGGGCCCAACTACAATGAGCAGTTCTTC